This T cell receptor beta chain came from a study of post-analysis software for immune sequencing data. Across the study: Disease trajectories encompassed relapsing-remitting, secondary progressive and progressive-relapsing multiple sclerosis.

The library was made from cDNA and included unique molecular identifiers. TCRdb processed the PCR reads anew with MiXCR; each CDR3 protein has one entry. Counted here are 650,000 to 850,000 distinct CDR3 sequences, about 45% occurring once; the ten biggest clones make up roughly 4.5%. This CDR3 has 13 amino acids. V gave up 5 bases and J gave up 3 bases, with 10 bases separating them. General observations from the study: When compared against controls, multiple sclerosis patients showed significantly lower normalized Chao1 diversity. The study found TRBV5-6, TRBV5-1 and TRBV20-1 among about five TRBV segments more frequent in patients than controls. Clustering by F measure revealed strong co-clustering among samples prepared together in one batch.

This clonotype was seen a handful of times. Its target is not known. This clonotype was sampled from a girl aged 10-17 years with multiple sclerosis. V usage is TRBV12-3 or TRBV12-4 and J usage is TRBJ1-2, with D perhaps TRBD1 (6 bases). Sequenced input: blood. Here the CDR3 DNA reads TGTGCCAGCAGTGGGGGGGGCTACTATGGCTACACCTTC. Its translation is CASSGGGYYGYTF.